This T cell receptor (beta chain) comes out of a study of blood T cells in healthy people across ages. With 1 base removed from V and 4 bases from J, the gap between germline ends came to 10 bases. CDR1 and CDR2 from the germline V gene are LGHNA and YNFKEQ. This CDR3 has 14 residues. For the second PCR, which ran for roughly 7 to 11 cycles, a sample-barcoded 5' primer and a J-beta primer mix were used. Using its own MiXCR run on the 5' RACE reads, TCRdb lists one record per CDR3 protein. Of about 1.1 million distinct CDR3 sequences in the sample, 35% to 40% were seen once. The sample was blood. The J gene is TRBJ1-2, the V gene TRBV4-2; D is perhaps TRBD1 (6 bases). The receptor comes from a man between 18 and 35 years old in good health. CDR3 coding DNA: TGTGCCAGCAGCCAAGTGGGGGGCGGCTATGGCTACACCTTC. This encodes CASSQVGGGYGYTF.